One sample yielded the 26 T cell receptor beta chains listed below, sequenced in a study of persistence of HIV-infected CD4 T cells. The immunoSEQ assay was version 4, run in survey mode. The protocol was immunoSEQ multiplex PCR, while the TCRdb copy is restricted to in-frame clones and leaves out a portion. Of over 30,000 clones in the sample, approximately 78% were seen once. Antigen specificity for these receptors is unknown. Overlapping HIV-1 Gag 15-mer peptides at approximately 0.96 ug per peptide per mL were used. Sorted nonresponding memory CD4+ T cells were CD40L-negative, CD69-negative, CD45RO-high. The sequencing used cultured CD4+ T cells from PBMCs, collected from a patient who received antiretroviral therapy. The origin of the receptors is an adult with HIV. The donor label of this sample is uncertain.

This rearrangement joins TRBV5-8 to TRBJ1-2, with TRBD1 identical over 7 bases. The CDR3 contains 16 residues. CDR1 and CDR2 from the germline V gene are SGHTS and YDEGEE. The V and J ends lost 0 bases and 2 bases, in that order; junction bases with no gene match: 7. In DNA form, the CDR3 reads TGTGCCAGCAGCTTGGGCGGGACAGATTCAAACTATGGCTACACCTTC. Protein: CASSLGGTDSNYGYTF.

This clone was seen only once. The chain carries TRBV5-1 and TRBJ2-7; D not resolved. The CDR3 has 16 amino acids. The ends were cut back, 1 base at V and 4 bases at J, with 18 bases in the middle. CDR1 is SGHRS, CDR2 YFSETQ, per germline. CDR3 protein: CASSLSAGVRRYEQYF. The CDR3 nucleotides read TGCGCCAGCAGCTTGAGTGCTGGGGTTCGCCGATACGAGCAGTACTTC. The whole variable domain, remainder taken from reference TRBV5-1 and TRBJ2-7, is KAGVTQTPRYLIKTRGQQVTLSCSPISGHRSVSWYQQTPGQGLQFLFEYFSETQRNKGNFPGRFSGRQFSNSRSEMNVSTLELGDSALYLCASSLSAGVRRYEQYFGPGTRLTVT.

This chain links TRBV7-6 with TRBJ2-5, with 14 positions matching TRBD2. V lost 6 bases, J lost 5 bases, and 8 bases stayed unmatched. Germline loops: CDR1 SGHVS, CDR2 FNYEAQ. The CDR3 is 16 residues long. CDR3 protein: CASSHRLAGGIETQYF. CDR3 sequence (DNA): TGTGCCAGCAGTCACAGACTAGCGGGGGGGATTGAGACCCAGTACTTC.

The V gene is TRBV5-1, the J gene TRBJ2-1; 10 nucleotides line up with TRBD2. CDR3 size: 14 residues. After removal of 3 bases from V and 8 bases from J, the junction contained 5 bases not matched to a gene. Germline V gives CDR1 SGHRS, CDR2 YFSETQ. The CDR3 coding sequence is TGCGCCAGCAGCTCCAGCGGGGGGGCATATGAGCAGTTCTTC. This translates into CASSSSGGAYEQFF.

This chain links TRBV7-3 with TRBJ2-3, with 8 bases matching TRBD2. Germline lookup yields CDR1 SGHTA and CDR2 FQGTGA. The CDR3 length is 16 residues. Trimming at V came to 5 bases and at J to 4 bases, leaving 11 bases not matched to a gene. The CDR3 coding sequence is TGTGCCAGCAGCCAACTAAGCGGGGGCGGTGCAGATACGCAGTATTTT. Amino acid sequence: CASSQLSGGGADTQYF.

The chain is built from TRBV7-2 and TRBJ1-5; the D gene is possibly TRBD1 (5 bases). From germline, CDR1 is SGHTA and CDR2 FQGNSA. V lost 4 bases and J lost 4, with 11 bases in between. CDR3 length: 14 amino acids. The CDR3 nucleotides read TGTGCCAGCAGCTCGCCAGGGTCGAATCAGCCCCAGCATTTT. This sequence encodes CASSSPGSNQPQHF.

The J gene is TRBJ2-3, the V gene TRBV5-6; perhaps TRBD1 as D (6 bases). This CDR3 region has 16 residues. Trimming took 3 bases from V and 0 from J, leaving 14 bases between them. Per the germline V gene, CDR1 is SGHDT and CDR2 is YYEEEE. This chain's CDR3 is CASSWVGAGSTDTQYF. CDR3 coding DNA: TGTGCCAGCAGCTGGGTGGGGGCAGGGAGCACAGATACGCAGTATTTT.

The table lists this clone with a few counts. The chain joins TRBV19 to TRBJ1-2, with 7 nucleotides matching TRBD1. The V gene's germline CDR1 is LNHDA and CDR2 SQIVND (reference sequence). Losses at the gene ends were 4 bases for V and 8 bases for J; bases not matched to a gene: 7. The CDR3 totals 13 residues. CDR3 in DNA: TGTGCCAGTAGTAGGCAGGGGGACTTCGGCTACACCTTC. Translation gives CASSRQGDFGYTF. The whole variable domain, remainder taken from reference TRBV19 and TRBJ1-2, is DGGITQSPKYLFRKEGQNVTLSCEQNLNHDAMYWYRQDPGQGLRLIYYSQIVNDFQKGDIAEGYSVSREKKESFPLTVTSAQKNPTAFYLCASSRQGDFGYTFGSGTRLTVV.

The J gene is TRBJ1-1, the V gene TRBV18; D gene ambiguous. Trimming took off 4 bases at V and 0 bases at J, with 3 bases between the two ends. The CDR3 consists of 12 residues. From germline, CDR1 is KGHSH and CDR2 LQKENI. The CDR3 spells CASSQMNTEAFF. In DNA form, the CDR3 reads TGTGCCAGCTCACAGATGAACACTGAAGCTTTCTTT.

This sequence joins TRBV5-4 and TRBJ2-1; 7 bases fit TRBD1. V shed 4 bases and J 10 bases; nucleotides not matched to a gene: 8. The CDR3 is 13 residues long. CDR1 is SGHNT and CDR2 is YYREEE in the germline V gene (reference sequence). The CDR3 region has the DNA TGTGCCAGCAGCCACCGACAGGGCGAAGAGCAGTTCTTC. Translated: CASSHRQGEEQFF.

To note about this clone: The sample contains more than one DNA sequence encoding this CDR3. This chain connects TRBV18 to TRBJ1-4; D unclear. This CDR3 has 13 amino acids. Germline CDR1 reads KGHSH; CDR2 reads LQKENI. The V gene lost 3 bases and the J gene lost 8 bases, with 10 bases spanning the gap. The DNA for the CDR3 is TGTGCCAGCTCACCCGAGTTGGGCGAAAAACTGTTTTTT. This sequence encodes CASSPELGEKLFF.

The CDR3 sequence: CASSRHGEGKTEAFF. CDR3 DNA: TGTGCCAGCAGCCGACACGGGGAGGGAAAGACTGAAGCTTTCTTT. The chain joins TRBV14 to TRBJ1-1; no definite D call. V lost 4 bases, J lost 5 bases, and 17 bases lay in between. Germline V gene data show CDR1 as SGHDN and CDR2 as FVKESK. This CDR3 is 15 amino acids long.

This clone was seen once. The J gene is TRBJ2-3, the V gene TRBV19, with D unresolved. Trimming pared 0 bases from V and 10 bases from J, leaving 11 bases between. CDR3 length equals 13 residues. CDR1 is LNHDA and CDR2 is SQIVND in the germline V gene (reference sequence). CDR3 in amino acids: CASSIDQQDPQYF. The DNA for the CDR3 is TGTGCCAGTAGTATAGATCAGCAGGACCCGCAGTATTTT.

The J gene is TRBJ1-6, the V gene TRBV5-1; a possible D gene is TRBD1 (5 bases). Trimming left V 4 bases short and J 17 bases short, with 22 bases between. Germline values: CDR1 SGHRS, CDR2 YFSETQ. The CDR3 has 14 residues. CDR3 sequence: CASSPGGEVGLVHF. The CDR3 bases are TGCGCCAGCAGCCCGGGCGGGGAGGTGGGACTCGTCCACTTT.

This chain connects TRBV18 to TRBJ1-2; TRBD1 might be the D (5 bases). Trimming took 3 bases from V and 2 from J, leaving 13 bases between them. The CDR3 length is 15 residues. The V gene's germline CDR1 is KGHSH and CDR2 LQKENI. The CDR3 nucleotides are TGTGCCAGCTCACCGCCGGGACGGGAAAACTATGGCTACACCTTC. Residues: CASSPPGRENYGYTF.

The V and J genes are TRBV2 and TRBJ1-2; D may be TRBD1 (5 bases). Trimming pared 4 bases from V and 2 bases from J, leaving 14 bases between. Germline CDR1 SNHLY, CDR2 FYNNEI. The CDR3 has 15 amino acids. The CDR3 loop is CASSGGRGGNYGYTF. The CDR3, as DNA: TGTGCCAGCAGTGGCGGTCGGGGGGGGAACTATGGCTACACCTTC.

The V and J genes are TRBV5-1 and TRBJ2-3; the match to TRBD1 covers 7 bases. This CDR3 has 15 amino acids. Germline-derived CDR1 and CDR2 are SGHRS and YFSETQ. With V trimmed by 1 base and J by 2 bases, 4 bases remained unmatched. The chain's CDR3 is CASSLTGAYTDTQYF. The DNA of the CDR3 is TGCGCCAGCAGCTTGACAGGGGCCTACACAGATACGCAGTATTTT.

V gene TRBV6-1 combines with J gene TRBJ2-7; D could derive from TRBD1 or TRBD2 (6 bases each). This CDR3 is 15 amino acids long. Trimming removed 3 bases at V and 2 bases at J, with 14 bases between. Germline V gives CDR1 MNHNS, CDR2 SASEGT. The CDR3 sequence is CASSERGAAPYEQYF. The CDR3 DNA reads as TGTGCCAGCAGTGAGAGGGGGGCGGCCCCCTACGAGCAGTACTTC.

The chain carries TRBV5-1 and TRBJ2-7; 12 bases match TRBD2. With V trimmed by 3 bases and J by 1 base, 11 bases remained unmatched. This CDR3 has 18 amino acids. Per the germline V gene, CDR1 is SGHRS and CDR2 is YFSETQ. This CDR3 is CASSSEPPGTSGSYEQYF. CDR3 coding DNA: TGCGCCAGCAGCTCCGAACCTCCCGGGACTAGCGGGTCCTACGAGCAGTACTTC.

This chain joins TRBV3-1 (or the pseudogene TRBV3-2) and TRBJ2-1; D possibly matches TRBD1 or TRBD2 (6 bases each). Trimming pared 1 base from V and 7 bases from J, leaving 14 bases between. The CDR3 spans 15 residues. Germline V gene data show CDR1 as LGHDT and CDR2 as YNNKEL (reference sequence). The CDR3 bases are TGTGCCAGCAGCCAAGCCCGGGGGCCGGGAAATGAGCAGTTCTTC. Its translation is CASSQARGPGNEQFF.

The chain is built from TRBV7-9 and TRBJ1-4, with D possibly matching TRBD1 (5 bases). CDR1 and CDR2 (germline): SEHNR, FQNEAQ (reference sequence). V was clipped by 5 bases and J by 6 bases, with 7 bases between them. CDR3 length: 12 residues. CDR3 DNA sequence: TGTGCCAGCAGCGACAGAGATGAAAAACTGTTTTTT. It encodes CASSDRDEKLFF.

This chain links TRBV2 with TRBJ1-6; D gene ambiguous. The CDR3 runs to 15 residues. Trimming removed 8 bases at V and 0 bases at J, with 11 bases between. Germline CDR1 and CDR2: SNHLY and FYNNEI. CDR3 in amino acids: CASWAGSSYNSPLHF. The CDR3 DNA reads TGTGCCAGCTGGGCCGGGAGCTCCTATAATTCACCCCTCCACTTT.

V gene TRBV7-2 combines with J gene TRBJ1-6, with 10 bases aligning to TRBD1. The CDR3 is 18 amino acids. The V segment lost 4 bases and the J segment 7 bases; nucleotides outside the gene matches: 13. Germline assignment: CDR1 SGHTA and CDR2 FQGNSA. The CDR3 region is CASSSAGVWGQGNSPLHF. In DNA, the CDR3 is TGTGCCAGCAGCTCGGCGGGTGTTTGGGGACAGGGGAATTCACCCCTCCACTTT.

The J gene is TRBJ1-1, the V gene TRBV9, with D possibly being TRBD1 (6 bases). V was pared by 0 bases and J by 7 bases, with 13 bases between. The CDR3 covers 14 residues. The germline CDR1 and CDR2 sequences are SGDLS and YYNGEE. The CDR3 sequence is CASSVGTGRGEAFF. The CDR3, as DNA: TGTGCCAGCAGCGTAGGCACAGGGAGGGGTGAAGCTTTCTTT.

The CDR3: CASSSQGPPNYGYTF. In DNA, the CDR3 is TGTGCCAGCAGCTCTCAGGGTCCCCCTAACTATGGCTACACCTTC. The J gene is TRBJ1-2, the V gene TRBV7-2; D perhaps matches TRBD1 (5 bases). Looked up from germline, CDR1 is SGHTA and CDR2 is FQGNSA. The CDR3 consists of 15 residues. The ends were cut back, 4 bases at V and 0 bases at J, with 12 bases in the middle.

The rearrangement uses TRBV5-6 and TRBJ1-2, with unresolved D. This CDR3 has 14 residues. V was trimmed by 9 bases and J by 1 base, leaving 16 bases between them. Looked up from germline, CDR1 is SGHDT and CDR2 is YYEEEE. In nucleotides, the CDR3 is TGTGCCACCCTGGAGGGAGACTATAACTATGGCTACACCTTC. It yields the protein CATLEGDYNYGYTF.